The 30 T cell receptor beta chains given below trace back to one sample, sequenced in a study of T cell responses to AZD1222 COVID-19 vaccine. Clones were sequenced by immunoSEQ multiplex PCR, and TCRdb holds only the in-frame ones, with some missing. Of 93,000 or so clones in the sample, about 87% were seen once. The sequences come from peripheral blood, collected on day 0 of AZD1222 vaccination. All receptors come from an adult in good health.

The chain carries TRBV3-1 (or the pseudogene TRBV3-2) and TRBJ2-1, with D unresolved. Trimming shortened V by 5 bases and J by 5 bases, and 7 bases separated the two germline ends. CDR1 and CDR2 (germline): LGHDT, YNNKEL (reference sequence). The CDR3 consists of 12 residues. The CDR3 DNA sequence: TGTGCCAGCAGCAAGCCTAACAATGAGCAGTTCTTC. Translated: CASSKPNNEQFF.

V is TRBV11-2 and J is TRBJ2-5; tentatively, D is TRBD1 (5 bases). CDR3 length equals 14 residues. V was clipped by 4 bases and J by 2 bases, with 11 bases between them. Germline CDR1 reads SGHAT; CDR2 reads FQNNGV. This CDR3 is CASSSQGGQETQYF. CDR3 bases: TGTGCCAGCAGCTCCCAGGGTGGGCAAGAGACCCAGTACTTC.

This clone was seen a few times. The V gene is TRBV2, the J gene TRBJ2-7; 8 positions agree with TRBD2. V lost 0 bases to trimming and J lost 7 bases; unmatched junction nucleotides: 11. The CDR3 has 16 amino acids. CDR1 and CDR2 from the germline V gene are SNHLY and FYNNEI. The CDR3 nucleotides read TGTGCCAGCAGTGAAGCGCTAGGACTAGCACTTTTAGAGCAGTACTTC. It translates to CASSEALGLALLEQYF.

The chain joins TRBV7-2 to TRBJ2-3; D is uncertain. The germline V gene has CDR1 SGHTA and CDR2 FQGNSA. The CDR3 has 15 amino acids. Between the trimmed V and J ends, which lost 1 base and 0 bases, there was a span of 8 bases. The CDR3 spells CASSLVHPSTDTQYF. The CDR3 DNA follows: TGTGCCAGCAGCTTAGTCCACCCGAGCACAGATACGCAGTATTTT.

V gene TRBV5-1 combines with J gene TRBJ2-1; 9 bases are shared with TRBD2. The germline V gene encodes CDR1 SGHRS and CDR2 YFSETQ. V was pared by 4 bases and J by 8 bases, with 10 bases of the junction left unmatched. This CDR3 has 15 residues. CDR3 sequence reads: CASSLPGLAGDEQFF. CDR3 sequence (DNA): TGCGCCAGCAGCCTACCGGGACTAGCAGGCGATGAGCAGTTCTTC. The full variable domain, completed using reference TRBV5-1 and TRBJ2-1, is KAGVTQTPRYLIKTRGQQVTLSCSPISGHRSVSWYQQTPGQGLQFLFEYFSETQRNKGNFPGRFSGRQFSNSRSEMNVSTLELGDSALYLCASSLPGLAGDEQFFGPGTRLTVL.

CDR3 sequence reads: CASSLQTSGGTDTQYF. CDR3 bases: TGTGCCAGCAGTTTACAGACTAGCGGGGGCACAGATACGCAGTATTTT. The J gene is TRBJ2-3, the V gene TRBV6-2 or TRBV6-3; 11 nucleotides line up with TRBD2. There are 16 residues in the CDR3. Germline V gene sequence: CDR1 MNHEY, CDR2 SVGEGT. J was trimmed by 1 base and V by 4 bases; bases with no gene match: 4.

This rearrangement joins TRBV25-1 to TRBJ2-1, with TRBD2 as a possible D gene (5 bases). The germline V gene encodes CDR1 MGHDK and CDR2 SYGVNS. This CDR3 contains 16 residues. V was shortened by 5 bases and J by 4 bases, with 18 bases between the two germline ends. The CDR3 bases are TGTGCCAGCAGTCTCCTCACGGGGTTCTCTTACAATGAGCAGTTCTTC. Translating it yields CASSLLTGFSYNEQFF.

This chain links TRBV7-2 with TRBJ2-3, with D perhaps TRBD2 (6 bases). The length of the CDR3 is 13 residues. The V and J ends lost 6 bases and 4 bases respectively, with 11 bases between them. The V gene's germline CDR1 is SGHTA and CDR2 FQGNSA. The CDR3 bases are TGTGCCAGCAGACCAGGCGGGGCAGATACGCAGTATTTT. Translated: CASRPGGADTQYF.

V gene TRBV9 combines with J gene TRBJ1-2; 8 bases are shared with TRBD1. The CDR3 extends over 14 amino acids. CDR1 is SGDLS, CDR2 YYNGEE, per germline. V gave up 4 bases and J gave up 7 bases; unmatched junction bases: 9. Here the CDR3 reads CASSSGGGLRGYTF. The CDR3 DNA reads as TGTGCCAGCAGCTCAGGGGGCGGTTTACGTGGCTACACCTTC.

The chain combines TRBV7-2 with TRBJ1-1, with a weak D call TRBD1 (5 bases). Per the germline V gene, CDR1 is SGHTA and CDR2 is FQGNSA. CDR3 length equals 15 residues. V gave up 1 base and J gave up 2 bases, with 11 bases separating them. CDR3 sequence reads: CASSLVGQLNTEAFF. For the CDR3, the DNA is TGTGCCAGCAGCTTAGTGGGGCAGCTAAACACTGAAGCTTTCTTT.

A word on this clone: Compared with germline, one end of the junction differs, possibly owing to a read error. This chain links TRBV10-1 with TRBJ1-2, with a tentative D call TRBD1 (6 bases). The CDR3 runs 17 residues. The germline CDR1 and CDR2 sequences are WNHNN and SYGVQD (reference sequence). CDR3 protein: CASREWGGGRPVGGYTF. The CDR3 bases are TGCGCCAGCAGAGAGTGGGGTGGGGGGCGCCCGGTTGGCGGCTACACCTTC.

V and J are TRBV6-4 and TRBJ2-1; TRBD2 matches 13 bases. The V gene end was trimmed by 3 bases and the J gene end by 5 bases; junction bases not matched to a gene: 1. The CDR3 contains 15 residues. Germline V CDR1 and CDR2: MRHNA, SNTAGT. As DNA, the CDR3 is TGTGCCAGCAGTGAGGGACTAGCGGGGAACAATGAGCAGTTCTTC. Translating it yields CASSEGLAGNNEQFF.

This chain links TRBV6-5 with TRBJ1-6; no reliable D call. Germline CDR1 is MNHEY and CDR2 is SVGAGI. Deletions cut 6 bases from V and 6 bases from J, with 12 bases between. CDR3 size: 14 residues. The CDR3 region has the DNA TGTGCCAGCAGCCTCCGGGAGATTAATTCACCCCTCCACTTT. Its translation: CASSLREINSPLHF.

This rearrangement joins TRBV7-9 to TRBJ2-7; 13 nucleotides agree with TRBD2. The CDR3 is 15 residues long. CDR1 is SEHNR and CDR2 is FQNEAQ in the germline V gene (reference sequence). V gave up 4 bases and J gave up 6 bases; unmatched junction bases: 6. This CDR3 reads CASSSGLAGYVEQYF. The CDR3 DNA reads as TGTGCCAGCAGCTCGGGACTAGCGGGATATGTCGAGCAGTACTTC.

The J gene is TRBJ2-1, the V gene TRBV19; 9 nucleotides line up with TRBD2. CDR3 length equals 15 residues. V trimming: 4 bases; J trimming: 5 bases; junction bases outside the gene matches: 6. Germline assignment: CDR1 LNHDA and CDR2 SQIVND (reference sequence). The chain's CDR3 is CASSTILAGNNEQFF. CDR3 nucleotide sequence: TGTGCCAGTAGTACCATCCTAGCGGGGAACAATGAGCAGTTCTTC.

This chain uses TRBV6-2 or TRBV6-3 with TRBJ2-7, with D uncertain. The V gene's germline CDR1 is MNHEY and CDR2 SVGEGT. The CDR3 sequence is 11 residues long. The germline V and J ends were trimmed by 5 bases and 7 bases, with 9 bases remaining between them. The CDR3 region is CASSDHLEQYF. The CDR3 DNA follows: TGTGCCAGCAGTGACCATTTGGAGCAGTACTTC.

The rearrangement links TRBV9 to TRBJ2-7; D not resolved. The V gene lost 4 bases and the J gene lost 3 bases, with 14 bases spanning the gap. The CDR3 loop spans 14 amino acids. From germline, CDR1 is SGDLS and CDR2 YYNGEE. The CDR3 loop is CASSRPENFYEQYF. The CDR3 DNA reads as TGTGCCAGCAGCCGACCAGAAAACTTCTACGAGCAGTACTTC.

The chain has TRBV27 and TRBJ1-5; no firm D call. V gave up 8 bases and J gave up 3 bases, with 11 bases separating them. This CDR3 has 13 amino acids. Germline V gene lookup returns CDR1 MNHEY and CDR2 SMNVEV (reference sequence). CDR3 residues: CASGKMDNQPQHF. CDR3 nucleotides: TGTGCCAGCGGGAAGATGGACAATCAGCCCCAGCATTTT.

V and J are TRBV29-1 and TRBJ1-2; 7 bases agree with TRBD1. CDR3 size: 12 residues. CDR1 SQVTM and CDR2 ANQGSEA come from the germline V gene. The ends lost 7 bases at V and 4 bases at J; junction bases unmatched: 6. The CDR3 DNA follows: TGCAGCGACTGGACAGGCGCCTATGGCTACACCTTC. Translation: CSDWTGAYGYTF.

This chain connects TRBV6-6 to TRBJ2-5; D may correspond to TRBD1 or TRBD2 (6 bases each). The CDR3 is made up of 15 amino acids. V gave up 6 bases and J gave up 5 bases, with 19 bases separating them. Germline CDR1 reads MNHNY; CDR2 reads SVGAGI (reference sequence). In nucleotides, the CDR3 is TGTGCCAGCAGCCCCTATGGGGGGCAGGGGGAGACCCAGTACTTC. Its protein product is CASSPYGGQGETQYF.

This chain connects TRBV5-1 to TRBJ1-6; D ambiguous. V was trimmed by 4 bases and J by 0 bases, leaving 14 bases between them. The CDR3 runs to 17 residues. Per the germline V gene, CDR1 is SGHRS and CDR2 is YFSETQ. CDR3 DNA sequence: TGCGCCAGCAGCCCAACTCCGGGGATCTCCTATAATTCACCCCTCCACTTT. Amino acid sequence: CASSPTPGISYNSPLHF. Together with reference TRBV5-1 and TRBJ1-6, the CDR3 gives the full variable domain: KAGVTQTPRYLIKTRGQQVTLSCSPISGHRSVSWYQQTPGQGLQFLFEYFSETQRNKGNFPGRFSGRQFSNSRSEMNVSTLELGDSALYLCASSPTPGISYNSPLHFGNGTRLTVT.

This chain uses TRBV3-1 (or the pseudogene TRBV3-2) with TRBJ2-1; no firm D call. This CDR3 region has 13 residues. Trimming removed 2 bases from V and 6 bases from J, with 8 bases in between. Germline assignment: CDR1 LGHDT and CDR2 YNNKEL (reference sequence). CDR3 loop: CASSQRASNEQFF. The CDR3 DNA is TGTGCCAGCAGCCAAAGGGCCAGCAATGAGCAGTTCTTC.

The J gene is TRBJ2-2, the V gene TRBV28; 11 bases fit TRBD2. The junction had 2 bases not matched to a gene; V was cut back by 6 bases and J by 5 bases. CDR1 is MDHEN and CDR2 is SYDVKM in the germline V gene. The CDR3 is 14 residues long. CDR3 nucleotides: TGTGCCAGCAGCCTAGCGGGAGGAACCGGGGAGCTGTTTTTT. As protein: CASSLAGGTGELFF.

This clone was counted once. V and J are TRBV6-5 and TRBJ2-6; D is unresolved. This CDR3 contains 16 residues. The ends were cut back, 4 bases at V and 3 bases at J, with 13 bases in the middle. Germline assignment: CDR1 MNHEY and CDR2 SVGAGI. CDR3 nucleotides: TGTGCCAGCAGTTCGGTTGCGCACGGTGGGGCCAACGTCCTGACTTTC. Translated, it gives CASSSVAHGGANVLTF.

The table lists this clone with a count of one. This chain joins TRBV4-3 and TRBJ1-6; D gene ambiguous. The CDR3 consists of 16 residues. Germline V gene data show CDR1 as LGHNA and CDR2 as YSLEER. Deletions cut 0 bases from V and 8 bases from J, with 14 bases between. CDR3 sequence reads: CASSQDRRAGYSPLHF. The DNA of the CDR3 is TGCGCCAGCAGCCAAGATAGGAGGGCTGGATATTCACCCCTCCACTTT.

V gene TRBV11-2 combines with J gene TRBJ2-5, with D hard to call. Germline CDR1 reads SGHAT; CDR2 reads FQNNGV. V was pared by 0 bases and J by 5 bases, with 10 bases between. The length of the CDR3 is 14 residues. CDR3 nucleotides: TGTGCCAGCAGCTTAGACCCTAGTGCGGAGACCCAGTACTTC. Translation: CASSLDPSAETQYF.

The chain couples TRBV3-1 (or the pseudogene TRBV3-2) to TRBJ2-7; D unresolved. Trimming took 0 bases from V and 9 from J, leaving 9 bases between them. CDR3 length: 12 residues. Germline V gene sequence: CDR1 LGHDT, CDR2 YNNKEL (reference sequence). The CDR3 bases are TGTGCCAGCAGCCAAGATCGAACAGCGCAGTACTTC. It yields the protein CASSQDRTAQYF.

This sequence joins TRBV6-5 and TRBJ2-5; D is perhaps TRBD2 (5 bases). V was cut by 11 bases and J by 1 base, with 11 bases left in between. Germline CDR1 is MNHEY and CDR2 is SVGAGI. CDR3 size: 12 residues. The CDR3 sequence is CASSGSQETQYF. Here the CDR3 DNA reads TGTGCCTCGTCGGGGTCCCAAGAGACCCAGTACTTC.

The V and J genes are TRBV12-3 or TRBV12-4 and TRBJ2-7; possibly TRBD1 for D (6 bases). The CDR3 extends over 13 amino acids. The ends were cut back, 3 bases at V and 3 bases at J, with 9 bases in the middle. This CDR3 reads CASSLEGGYEQYF. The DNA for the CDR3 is TGTGCCAGCAGTTTGGAAGGGGGCTACGAGCAGTACTTC.

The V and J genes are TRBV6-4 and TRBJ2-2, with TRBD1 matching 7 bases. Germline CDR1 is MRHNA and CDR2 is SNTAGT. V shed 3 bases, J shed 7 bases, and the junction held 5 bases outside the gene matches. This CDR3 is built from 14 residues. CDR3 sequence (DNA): TGTGCCAGCAGTGAACAGGGGTTCGTCGGGGAGCTGTTTTTT. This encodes CASSEQGFVGELFF.